This T cell receptor (beta chain) comes out of a study of T-cell reconstitution after alpha-beta-depleted transplantation in children. This clonotype was detected a few times. This CDR3 has 17 amino acids. Trimming removed 6 bases at V and 0 bases at J, with 18 bases between. Preparation of the TCRbeta library involved a method that used unique molecular identifiers. MiXCR, run by TCRdb on the PCR reads, gives a single entry per CDR3 protein. This repertoire shows about 610,000 distinct CDR3 sequences, about 10% found once; its top ten account for less than 5%. The genes are TRBV12-3 or TRBV12-4 and TRBJ2-4, with D maybe TRBD1 (5 bases). The origin of this receptor is a human donor who donated a stem cell graft to a child with acute myeloid leukemia. The source was PBMCs from the stem cell graft donor, collected from the stem cell graft. The CDR3 sequence: CASSPFTGSGAKNIQYF. DNA for the CDR3: TGTGCCAGCAGCCCATTTACAGGTTCTGGAGCCAAAAACATTCAGTACTTC.